This T cell receptor (beta chain) was observed in a study of blood T cell repertoires in COVID-19. About the research overall: Sites across the United States, Italy and Spain contributed samples from acute and convalescent COVID-19. PBMCs, B-cell-depleted T cells, or T cells were the source of the cDNA or gDNA that made up the material.

A Seattle source enrolled patients during active infection and followed them longitudinally. In the study's own analysis: Estimation of nucleated cell counts relied on the amplification of reference gene primers. TCRdb's copy holds only in-frame clones and misses some; the assay was immunoSEQ multiplex PCR. The V and J calls and clone size were taken over from that table, and D and trimming were inferred from the DNA. The repertoire consists of about 270,000 clones, with more than 70% occurring once and the leading ten covering 5.5% to 6.5%. The sequence was collected from a woman of 80 years or more with COVID-19, enrolled during active disease. Sequencing was performed on peripheral blood.

The CDR3 region is CAISRTGNQPQHF. The CDR3 DNA is TGTGCCATCAGTAGAACAGGGAATCAGCCCCAGCATTTT. The gene calls are TRBV10-3 and TRBJ1-5, with D perhaps matching TRBD1 (6 bases). This CDR3 comprises 13 residues. The germline CDR1 and CDR2 sequences are ENHRY and SYGVKD. V dropped 5 bases and J dropped 4 bases, with 9 bases sitting between them.